The source of this T cell receptor beta chain is a study of prognosis after radiotherapy for stage I lung cancer. In the study overall: Aged about 53 to 85 years, with a median of around 74 years, the patients were 13 men and roughly six women. Whereas some 13 patients had adenocarcinoma, squamous cell carcinoma was the tumor in several. Study-level findings and limits: Lower post-radiation Shannon entropy was seen in patients who went on to develop distant metastases.

The TCR beta CDR3 region was amplified from genomic DNA, with two rounds of multiplex PCR being used for the amplification. Round-one PCR had primers specific to each TRBV and TRBJ gene. TCRdb re-called the multiplex PCR reads through MiXCR, storing one row per CDR3 protein. Of roughly 12,000 distinct CDR3 sequences listed, 40% to 45% are singletons. With respect to this clonotype: Its antigen is unknown.

The CDR3 spans 15 residues. Germline CDR1 reads PRHDT; CDR2 reads FYEKMQ (reference sequence). The ends lost 2 bases at V and 9 bases at J; junction bases unmatched: 9. The sample in question was PBMCs, obtained before or after stereotactic body radiation therapy (not recorded which). The rearrangement links TRBV13 to TRBJ2-1, with 8 bases matching TRBD2. The TCR originated in a donor at least 50 years old with non-small cell lung cancer. DNA for the CDR3: TGTGCCAGCAGCTTACGAGCTTTAGCGGGAACTGAGCAGTTCTTC. This sequence encodes CASSLRALAGTEQFF.